This T cell receptor (beta chain) stems from a study of CD8 T cells in Susac syndrome. In blood CD8+ and CD4+ T cells, TCR beta underwent sequencing. Treatment-naive patients with stable or active relapsing-remitting disease served as multiple sclerosis controls. Negative isolation was used for CD8+ and CD4+ T cells and FACS enrichment for TEMRA cells. The authors reverse transcribed roughly 0.5 to 1 ug RNA with random hexamers. The CDR3 of TCR beta was amplified by immunoSEQ multiplex PCR across 54 Vbeta and 13 Jbeta. From the immunoSEQ multiplex PCR reads, TCRdb called clonotypes with MiXCR, one entry per CDR3 protein. Of some 120,000 distinct CDR3 sequences listed, roughly 94% are singletons. The trim removed 7 bases at V and 6 bases at J, leaving 13 bases unmatched. The CDR3 has 15 amino acids. CDR1 is DFQATT and CDR2 is SNEGSKA in the germline V gene (reference sequence).

The sequenced material came from CD4+ T cells from PBMCs. V usage is TRBV20-1 and J usage is TRBJ2-3; 10 bases align to TRBD1. This TCR was recovered from a human donor with multiple sclerosis. The CDR3 sequence: CSVYQTGGLGDTQYF. CDR3 nucleotides: TGCAGTGTTTACCAGACAGGGGGCTTAGGGGATACGCAGTATTTT.